The TCR beta chain described here comes from a study of a mutant IDH1 vaccine in newly diagnosed glioma. As regards this clone: No antigen is known for it.

Time point reported: week 11, during vaccination. The investigators gave 300 ug of mutant IDH1 20-mer peptide in each vaccine dose, together with topical imiquimod. Trimming cost V 6 bases and J 4 bases; bases outside gene matches: 5. This CDR3 has 13 residues. CDR1 and CDR2 from the germline V gene are ENHRY and SYGVKD. Assay used: immunoSEQ multiplex PCR; TCRdb lists only in-frame clones, some missing. The data contain around 130,000 clones, roughly 77% of them singletons. This rearrangement joins TRBV10-3 to TRBJ2-7; 8 positions match TRBD1. The clonotype comes from a man aged 35 to 55 with glioma. Specimen: PBMCs, collected from a glioma patient whose treatment included an IDH1 peptide vaccine. The CDR3 sequence is CAISPGQGYEQYF. CDR3 nucleotides: TGTGCCATCAGCCCCGGACAGGGATACGAGCAGTACTTC.